This TCR beta chain was obtained from a study of blood T cell repertoires in COVID-19. Some clones are missing from TCRdb's copy, which holds only in-frame ones; the method was immunoSEQ multiplex PCR. The sample has 200,000 to 300,000 clones, around 87% seen once. The V end was cut by 3 bases, the J end by 1 base, with 4 bases between. Germline V gene data show CDR1 as SGHDT and CDR2 as YYEEEE. The CDR3 spans 12 residues. The V and J genes are TRBV5-6 and TRBJ2-5; no firm D call. The sequenced sample was peripheral blood. The sequence was obtained from a woman between 55 and 75 years old with COVID-19, enrolled during active disease. The CDR3 loop reads CASSWLQETQYF. The CDR3 DNA reads as TGTGCCAGCAGCTGGCTCCAAGAGACCCAGTACTTC.